This paragraph reports one T cell receptor (beta chain). Its cognate antigen has yet to be identified. Per-nucleotide qualities are absent, and no much larger clonotype sits a single base away. This sample is drawn from a study of early T cells in non-severe SARS-CoV-2 infection (dated by TCRdb to 2020 to 2022). About the investigation overall: Because TCR sequencing relied on bulk RNA taken from unsorted whole blood, pairing of alpha and beta chains was not possible.

Points the paper makes about the study in general: VDJdb matching was skewed toward anti-spike CD8 responses and likely underestimated virus-specific expansions, missing private and CD4 specificities.

Library construction relied on 5' RACE. Sequencing was performed on a NextSeq 500. The TCR library protocol attached unique molecular identifiers to individual cDNA molecules to correct for sequencing error and PCR bias. Sequencing covered both TCR alpha and beta chains, and within each sample the abundances of alpha and beta sequences were tightly co-correlated. As for how the authors treated the data: Decombinator V4 was used to annotate TCR sequences for V gene, J gene and CDR3. TCRs were defined as expanded if a significant change between any two time points was detected under a Poisson model with p below 0.0001. Abundances of TCRs were expressed as counts per million after normalisation to the total number of TCRs sequenced in each sample. A search of VDJdb, accessed on 1 November 2021, was run for TCRs annotated to CMV, EBV and SARS-CoV-2, with TCRs annotated for multiple antigens excluded. TCRdb's own reprocessing of the public reads used fastp at Q25 and MiXCR and kept productive beta chains. Rows are unified per CDR3 protein, each entry keeping the most common DNA and genes. In this record, the V and J calls reflect TCRdb's handling and not the investigators' own analysis. The sample records some 110,000 distinct CDR3 sequences, about 16% of which are singletons. The ten largest clones represent 21% of the sample.

The study was a case-control design nested within a healthcare worker cohort in London, UK, with weekly nasopharyngeal swab PCR tests and blood sampling. Healthcare workers were enrolled in the week of the UK lockdown, from 23 to 31 March 2020, and were followed every week for up to roughly 16 weeks. Material: whole blood. The TCR was taken from an adult who was a healthcare worker with PCR-confirmed SARS-CoV-2 infection or an uninfected control (not recorded which).

The CDR3 loop reads CASSLGWGDTQYF. DNA sequence: TGTGCCAGCAGCTTAGGGTGGGGAGATACGCAGTATTTT. The sequence links TRBV11-3 to TRBJ2-3; the D gene assignment is ambiguous. From the cysteine through the phenylalanine, the CDR3 covers 13 amino acids. The CDR3 DNA has 39 bases and is translated from base 1. Sequences SGHNT (CDR1) and YENEEA (CDR2) are obtained from the germline V gene. V is clipped by 1 base and J by 5 bases, and the sequence between their germline boundaries is 7 bases long.